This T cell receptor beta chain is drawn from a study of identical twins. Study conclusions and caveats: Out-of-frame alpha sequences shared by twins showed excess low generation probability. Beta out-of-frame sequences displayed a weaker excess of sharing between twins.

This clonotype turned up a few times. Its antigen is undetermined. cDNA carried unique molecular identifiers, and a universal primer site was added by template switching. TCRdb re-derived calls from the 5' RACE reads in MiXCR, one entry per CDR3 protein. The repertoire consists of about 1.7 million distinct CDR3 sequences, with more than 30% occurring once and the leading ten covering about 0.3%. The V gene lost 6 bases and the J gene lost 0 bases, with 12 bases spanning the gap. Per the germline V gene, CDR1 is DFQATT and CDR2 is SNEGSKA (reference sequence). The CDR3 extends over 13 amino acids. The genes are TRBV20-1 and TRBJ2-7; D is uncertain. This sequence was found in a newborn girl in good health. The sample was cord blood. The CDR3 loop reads CSAALPSSYEQYF. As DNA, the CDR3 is TGCAGTGCCGCACTACCGAGCTCCTACGAGCAGTACTTC.